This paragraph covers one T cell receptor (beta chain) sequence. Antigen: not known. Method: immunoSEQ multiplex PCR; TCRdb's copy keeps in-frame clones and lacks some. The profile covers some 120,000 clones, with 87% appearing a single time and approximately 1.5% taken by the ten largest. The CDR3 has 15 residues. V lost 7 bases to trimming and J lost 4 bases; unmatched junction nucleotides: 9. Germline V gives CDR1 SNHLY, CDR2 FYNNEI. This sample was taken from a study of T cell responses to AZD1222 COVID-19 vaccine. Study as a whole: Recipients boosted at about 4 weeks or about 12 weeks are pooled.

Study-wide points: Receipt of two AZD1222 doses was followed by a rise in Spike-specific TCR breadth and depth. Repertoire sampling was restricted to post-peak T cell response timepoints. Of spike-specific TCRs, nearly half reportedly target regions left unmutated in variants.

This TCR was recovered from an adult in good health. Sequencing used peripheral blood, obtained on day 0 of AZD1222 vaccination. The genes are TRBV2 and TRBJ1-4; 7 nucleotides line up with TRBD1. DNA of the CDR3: TGTGCCAGCAACCAGGGGGATCAACGTAATGAAAAACTGTTTTTT. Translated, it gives CASNQGDQRNEKLFF.